This T cell receptor beta chain stems from a study of T cell repertoires in cytomegalovirus infection. TCRdb used MiXCR to reprocess the reads, holding one entry per CDR3 protein. The table has hundreds of thousands of distinct CDR3 sequences, 9.5% seen once. This CDR3 has 12 residues. Trimming removed 0 bases at V and 16 bases at J, with 13 bases between. Per germline, CDR1 LNHNV and CDR2 YYDKDF (reference sequence). Study-wide results and caveats: Dominating the ex vivo response were TCR beta clonotypes that were CMV-specific and HLA-C-restricted. Identification of carriers of CMV plus the relevant HLA was achieved through cumulative public TCR beta family frequency.

In the case of this clonotype: What it recognizes is unknown.

The TCR was taken from a human donor in good health (CMV status not recorded). Some clones in this sample may be carry-over from other donors' samples. The sequenced sample was PBMCs. This sequence joins TRBV15 and TRBJ2-1; tentative D call: TRBD2 (6 bases). This CDR3 reads CATSRDGGKDFF. The CDR3 DNA follows: TGTGCCACCAGCAGAGATGGCGGGAAAGATTTCTTC.